This T cell receptor (beta chain) was captured by sequencing in a study of blood T cells in healthy people across ages. This CDR3 comprises 15 residues. Trimming took 1 base from V and 4 from J, leaving 12 bases between them. Germline V gene data show CDR1 as LGHNA and CDR2 as YNFKEQ. Of note for this clonotype: Its target is not known.

Study-wide points: Unsorted PBMC input precluded a conclusive naive versus antigen-experienced comparison.

It was with a sample-barcoded 5' primer and a J-beta primer mix that a second PCR of about 6 to 12 cycles was run. TCRdb fed the 5' RACE reads into MiXCR, producing one record per CDR3 protein. Among about 1.8 million distinct CDR3 sequences listed, around half were seen once. Sequencing input: blood. The receptor's source is a woman in her thirties or forties in good health. The chain employs TRBV4-2 and TRBJ2-3; the D is unclear. This chain's CDR3 is CASSQAAVEPDTQYF. The CDR3 coding sequence is TGTGCCAGCAGCCAAGCGGCTGTAGAACCAGATACGCAGTATTTT.